The 22 T cell receptor beta chains listed next were all sequenced from one sample in a study of CD8 T cells in Susac syndrome. It was with random hexamers that about 0.45 to 1 ug RNA was reverse transcribed. A single record per CDR3 protein comes from TCRdb applying MiXCR to the immunoSEQ multiplex PCR reads. Among around 140,000 distinct CDR3 sequences listed, 65% to 90% were seen once. Source material: CD8+ T cells from PBMCs. All receptors come from a human donor with multiple sclerosis.

V is TRBV11-2 and J is TRBJ2-5; D unresolved. The germline gives CDR1 SGHAT, CDR2 FQNNGV. Trimming took 5 bases from V and 2 from J, leaving 15 bases between them. The CDR3 is 15 amino acids. CDR3 residues: CASSITPGPQETQYF. The CDR3 DNA sequence: TGTGCCAGCAGCATTACCCCCGGTCCGCAAGAGACCCAGTACTTC.

V gene TRBV10-2 combines with J gene TRBJ1-2, with a weak D call TRBD1 (5 bases). The V gene lost 3 bases and the J gene lost 1 base, with 18 bases spanning the gap. CDR1 and CDR2 from the germline V gene are WSHSY and SAAADI. This CDR3 is built from 17 residues. The CDR3 DNA sequence: TGCGCCAGCAGTGATAGGGACCGAGTGGTTAATAACTATGGCTACACCTTC. Translating it yields CASSDRDRVVNNYGYTF.

The chain links TRBV3-1 to TRBJ2-1; D unclear. Trimming took off 4 bases at V and 3 bases at J, with 13 bases between the two ends. The CDR3 is 15 residues long. Per the germline V gene, CDR1 is LGHDT and CDR2 is YNNKEL (reference sequence). The CDR3, as DNA: TGTGCCAGCAGCCTCGTCCCTTCTTACTACAATGAGCAGTTCTTC. It translates to CASSLVPSYYNEQFF.

This clonotype was observed a handful of times. V gene TRBV20-1 combines with J gene TRBJ2-1, with TRBD2 matching over 8 bases. This CDR3 is built from 14 residues. J gave up 3 bases and V 1 base, and 2 bases lay outside the gene matches. The germline CDR1 and CDR2 sequences are DFQATT and SNEGSKA (reference sequence). The CDR3 here is CSARAGGDYNEQFF. CDR3 bases: TGCAGTGCTAGAGCGGGAGGGGACTACAATGAGCAGTTCTTC.

V and J are TRBV12-3 or TRBV12-4 and TRBJ1-1; D perhaps matches TRBD1 (6 bases). V lost 6 bases and J lost 5, with 16 bases in between. CDR3 length: 14 residues. As DNA, the CDR3 is TGTGCCAGCAGCCACAGGGCCGGGGGGACTGAAGCTTTCTTT. Translating gives CASSHRAGGTEAFF.

The chain employs TRBV25-1 and TRBJ1-5; D not certain. Trimming took 3 bases from V and 6 from J, leaving 9 bases between them. The CDR3 covers 13 residues. Germline V CDR1 and CDR2: MGHDK, SYGVNS. The CDR3 loop reads CASSEATAQPQHF. The CDR3 DNA reads TGTGCCAGCAGTGAGGCCACAGCTCAGCCCCAGCATTTT.

The rearrangement joins TRBV5-6 to TRBJ1-1; D gene ambiguous. Looked up from germline, CDR1 is SGHDT and CDR2 is YYEEEE. This CDR3 region has 15 residues. The V end was cut by 0 bases, the J end by 6 bases, with 15 bases between. CDR3 region: CASSLVNERRAEAFF. The CDR3 bases are TGTGCCAGCAGCTTGGTAAACGAAAGGAGGGCTGAAGCTTTCTTT.

This chain uses TRBV7-2 with TRBJ1-2, with unresolved D. V was clipped by 2 bases and J by 3 bases, with 16 bases between them. CDR1 and CDR2 (germline): SGHTA, FQGNSA. The CDR3 runs 16 residues. For the CDR3, the DNA is TGTGCCAGCAGCTTAAACCCCCCGGGCATCGACTATGGCTACACCTTC. Translation gives CASSLNPPGIDYGYTF.

This clonotype was observed many times. This chain uses TRBV11-3 with TRBJ1-4; 7 bases map to TRBD1. The CDR3 loop spans 15 amino acids. V shed 4 bases, J shed 6 bases, and the junction held 8 bases outside the gene matches. The germline gives CDR1 SGHNT, CDR2 YENEEA. CDR3 nucleotide sequence: TGTGCCAGCAGCTACAGACAGGGTCGGGATGAAAAACTGTTTTTT. Its protein product is CASSYRQGRDEKLFF.

The V gene is TRBV28, the J gene TRBJ1-3; TRBD1 might be the D (5 bases). This CDR3 is built from 15 residues. The germline CDR1 and CDR2 sequences are MDHEN and SYDVKM. V was trimmed by 2 bases and J by 2 bases, leaving 10 bases between them. CDR3 nucleotide sequence: TGTGCCAGCAGTTTAAGGGGAGGGGCTGGAAACACCATATATTTT. As protein: CASSLRGGAGNTIYF.

The CDR3, as DNA: TGTGCCAGTAGTACCGGGGGGGTGACTGAAGCTTTCTTT. Translated, it gives CASSTGGVTEAFF. J is TRBJ1-1 and V is TRBV19, with D possibly being TRBD1 (5 bases). Per the germline V gene, CDR1 is LNHDA and CDR2 is SQIVND (reference sequence). V lost 4 bases and J lost 5, with 11 bases in between. This CDR3 comprises 13 residues.

The genes are TRBV7-6 and TRBJ1-2; D ambiguous. CDR1 SGHVS and CDR2 FNYEAQ come from the germline V gene. The CDR3 covers 12 residues. Trimming removed 3 bases at V and 3 bases at J, with 5 bases between. CDR3 in DNA: TGTGCCAGCAGCTTTACAGACTATGGCTACACCTTC. The encoded protein is CASSFTDYGYTF.

The chain joins TRBV4-1 to TRBJ2-3; TRBD1 matches at 7 bases. This CDR3 has 15 amino acids. Trimming cost V 6 bases and J 1 base; bases outside gene matches: 7. Per germline, CDR1 MGHRA and CDR2 YSYEKL. The chain's CDR3 is CASSRAGGRTDTQYF. CDR3 coding DNA: TGCGCCAGCAGTAGGGCAGGGGGACGCACAGATACGCAGTATTTT.

This clonotype was observed a few times. The chain uses TRBV6-1 and TRBJ2-7; D remains ambiguous. V lost 3 bases and J 4 bases, leaving 4 bases between the germline ends. CDR1 is MNHNS and CDR2 is SASEGT in the germline V gene. The CDR3 covers 11 residues. CDR3: CASSEGYEQYV. Written as DNA, the CDR3 is TGTGCCAGCAGTGAGGGATACGAGCAGTACGTC.

This chain links TRBV5-6 with TRBJ2-2; the match to TRBD2 covers 11 bases. The germline V gene has CDR1 SGHDT and CDR2 YYEEEE. The CDR3 length is 16 residues. The V segment lost 3 bases and the J segment 2 bases; nucleotides outside the gene matches: 3. CDR3 coding DNA: TGTGCCAGCAGCTGGGGGACTAGCGGAAACACCGGGGAGCTGTTTTTT. It encodes CASSWGTSGNTGELFF.

V and J are TRBV29-1 and TRBJ2-1; TRBD2 might be the D (5 bases). This CDR3 has 9 amino acids. V lost 6 bases, J lost 15 bases, and 12 bases lay in between. Germline CDR1 is SQVTM and CDR2 is ANQGSEA. The CDR3 nucleotides read TGCAGCGTCGGGGTTCTCCGGTTCTTC. Its translation is CSVGVLRFF.

The rearrangement joins TRBV5-1 to TRBJ1-5; D remains unclear. The germline V gene encodes CDR1 SGHRS and CDR2 YFSETQ. Trimming stripped 0 bases from V and 7 bases from J, with 8 bases between. The CDR3 spans 13 residues. CDR3 region: CASSLGTGQPQHF. CDR3 coding DNA: TGCGCCAGCAGCTTGGGGACTGGGCAGCCCCAGCATTTT. Full variable domain (remainder filled in from reference TRBV5-1 and TRBJ1-5): KAGVTQTPRYLIKTRGQQVTLSCSPISGHRSVSWYQQTPGQGLQFLFEYFSETQRNKGNFPGRFSGRQFSNSRSEMNVSTLELGDSALYLCASSLGTGQPQHFGDGTRLSIL.

V is TRBV10-3 and J is TRBJ2-2; D uncertain. V lost 3 bases and J 2 bases, leaving 1 base between the germline ends. The CDR3 length is 12 residues. Germline loops: CDR1 ENHRY, CDR2 SYGVKD. In nucleotides, the CDR3 is TGTGCCATCAGTGAAAACACCGGGGAGCTGTTTTTT. Amino acid sequence: CAISENTGELFF.

The chain carries TRBV7-3 and TRBJ1-1; no clear D. This CDR3 has 14 residues. Between the trimmed V and J ends, which lost 3 bases and 1 base, there was a span of 9 bases. CDR1 and CDR2 (germline): SGHTA, FQGTGA. The CDR3 sequence: CASSLTAANTEAFF. Written as DNA, the CDR3 is TGTGCCAGCAGCTTGACGGCTGCGAACACTGAAGCTTTCTTT. Together with reference TRBV7-3 and TRBJ1-1, the CDR3 gives the full variable domain: GAGVSQTPSNKVTEKGKYVELRCDPISGHTALYWYRQSLGQGPEFLIYFQGTGAADDSGLPNDRFFAVRPEGSVSTLKIQRTERGDSAVYLCASSLTAANTEAFFGQGTRLTVV.

Here the CDR3 reads CASSVGGGYNEQFF. As DNA, the CDR3 is TGTGCCAGCAGTGTTGGAGGGGGTTACAATGAGCAGTTCTTC. The rearrangement joins TRBV6-1 to TRBJ2-1; possibly TRBD1 or TRBD2 for D (6 bases each). Germline V gene data show CDR1 as MNHNS and CDR2 as SASEGT. V lost 4 bases and J 4 bases, leaving 11 bases between the germline ends. This CDR3 is 14 amino acids long.

The chain combines TRBV29-1 with TRBJ2-1; D is unresolved. The CDR3 is 11 amino acids. Germline V gene data show CDR1 as SQVTM and CDR2 as ANQGSEA. V gave up 1 base and J gave up 6 bases, with 4 bases separating them. Here the CDR3 reads CSVEGVNEQFF. For the CDR3, the DNA is TGCAGCGTTGAAGGGGTCAATGAGCAGTTCTTC.

The chain uses TRBV30 and TRBJ2-7; D perhaps matches TRBD2 (5 bases). Trimming shortened V by 5 bases and J by 1 base, and 12 bases separated the two germline ends. The CDR3 totals 13 residues. The germline V gene has CDR1 GTSNPN and CDR2 SVGIG (reference sequence). The CDR3 coding sequence is TGTGCCTGGGAAACTAGGGCTTCCTACGAGCAGTACTTC. Translation: CAWETRASYEQYF.